This TCR beta chain was recovered during a study of blood T cell repertoires in COVID-19. Study summary: The United States, Italy and Spain supplied acute and convalescent COVID-19 samples.

Across about two dozen US areas, participants ranged in age from about 18 to 90 years. Symptom resolution, clearance, or two negative PCRs marked the recovered donors of Cohort 3. The authors' processing: Amplification with reference gene primers provided the estimates of nucleated cell counts. Repertoires were generated with immunoSEQ multiplex PCR, while TCRdb's copy carries only in-frame clones and drops some. V, J and clone size reflect that table, while D and trimming were determined from the DNA. The sample yields around 470,000 clones, around 90% seen once. Germline V lookup: CDR1 WNHNN, CDR2 SYGVQD (reference sequence). The CDR3 totals 13 residues. V was clipped by 3 bases and J by 1 base, with 6 bases between them.

The origin of this receptor is a man aged 18 to 30 who had recovered from COVID-19. The specimen sequenced was PBMCs or T cells enriched from blood (not recorded which). The V and J genes are TRBV10-1 and TRBJ1-1, with D perhaps TRBD1 (6 bases). CDR3 coding DNA: TGCGCCAGCAGTGAAGGGGGGAACACTGAAGCTTTCTTT. This translates into CASSEGGNTEAFF.